This T cell receptor beta chain was captured in a study of blood T cell repertoires in COVID-19 (dated by TCRdb to the early 2020s). Study-wide context: Samples from collaborators originated in the United States, Italy and Spain and spanned both the acute and convalescent phases of COVID-19. The prospective study material was composed of cDNA or gDNA derived from T cells, B-cell-depleted T cells, or PBMCs. Subjects who had been exposed to COVID-19, were actively infected with it, or had recovered from it provided the deeply sampled blood TCRbeta repertoires that made up the dataset. The repertoires were made available in a free public database intended to serve as a resource for research on the immune response to SARS-CoV-2. The samples were drawn from two sources: the first 160 participants of the ongoing ImmuneRACE study, and 1,254 subjects contributed by 6 global collaborators. The sample metadata nearly always contained a de-identified subject ID, COVID-19 status, age in years and sex. Where HLA class I and class II types were available, the types were taken from metadata supplied by the sample provider, not from assay-based typing. The study at large found these results: How much clinical and demographic metadata was included differed by source and by participant, and the metadata was provided uncurated.

Trimming removed 2 bases from V and 4 bases from J, leaving 6 bases between the germline ends. From the cysteine through the phenylalanine, the CDR3 covers 13 amino acids. The DNA shown is the 39-base CDR3, in frame from base 1. The germline V gene gives CDR1 as WSHSY and CDR2 as SAAADI. A note on this clone: What antigen it recognizes has not been identified. Base qualities are missing; no much larger clone stands one base away.

The immunoSEQ Assay, a bias-controlled multiplex PCR, was used to amplify TCRbeta CDR3 regions from genomic DNA. Turning to the authors' computational methods: The number of nucleated cells in each sample was estimated by amplification of reference gene primers within the assay. Sequence reads were collapsed and filtered to measure the absolute abundance of every unique TCRbeta CDR3 rearrangement. For each sample, productive Simpson clonality was calculated as the square root of Simpson's diversity index over productive rearrangements. Not all clones reach the TCRdb copy of this immuneACCESS table, which keeps in-frame sequences only. Checked studies attribute under half of the gap to unresolved V genes and leave the rest unexplained. V, J and clone size were drawn from that table, and D and trimming were deduced from the DNA. This sample has approximately 320,000 clones in its table, and approximately 85% of those were observed once. The leading ten clones occupy more than 6% of the sample.

Whole blood was collected in K2EDTA tubes by collaborating institutions according to the institutions' own protocols. For TCRbeta analysis, collaborators shipped samples as frozen whole blood, isolated PBMCs, or DNA extracted from either of those sample types. Recombination connected TRBV10-2 to TRBJ2-1, with the identity of the D gene unclear. The sequencing sample was made of peripheral blood. The sequence came from a human donor in a cohort sampled during active COVID-19. The CDR3 loop reads CASSEKLYNEQFF. The DNA is as follows: TGCGCCAGCAGTGAGAAACTTTACAATGAGCAGTTCTTC.